This T cell receptor beta chain derives from a study of blood T cell repertoires in COVID-19. Across the study: The analysed material was cDNA or gDNA that came from T cells, B-cell-depleted T cells, or PBMCs.

Original processing methods: Reference gene primer amplification gave estimated nucleated cell counts. Here immunoSEQ multiplex PCR was the method, and the copy in TCRdb shows in-frame clones only, minus some. That table is the source of V, J and clone size, and D and trimming were worked out from the DNA. This repertoire shows about 160,000 clones, about 83% found once; its top ten account for more than 11%. The CDR3 has 16 residues. Germline V gene sequence: CDR1 KGHDR, CDR2 SFDVKD. The trim removed 4 bases at V and 4 bases at J, leaving 7 bases unmatched. This rearrangement joins TRBV24-1 to TRBJ2-3; 10 nucleotides match TRBD1. What was sequenced was peripheral blood. This receptor was taken from an elderly woman with acute or convalescent COVID-19. As DNA, the CDR3 is TGTGCCACCAGTGACCGGGGACAGGGGTCCGCAGATACGCAGTATTTT. Translation: CATSDRGQGSADTQYF.